Listed below are T cell receptor beta chains from one sample, sequenced in a study of T cell responses to AZD1222 COVID-19 vaccine. Sequenced by immunoSEQ multiplex PCR; TCRdb stores in-frame clones only, minus some. The sample lists over 110,000 clones; around 87% were seen once. The sequencing used peripheral blood, collected on day 0 of AZD1222 vaccination. The receptors shown here come from an adult in good health. The CDR3 runs from the conserved cysteine through the conserved F or W. A D gene is named only where the DNA matches it firmly. A clone size is listed for some rows: how often the clone was seen (once, few, many), or a class if it is expanded.

v_gene,d_gene,abundance,j_gene,CDR3nt,CDR3aa
TRBV15,-,-,TRBJ1-3,TGTGCCACCAGCAGAGATCTGCCGGATAGCTCTGGAAACACCATATATTTT,CATSRDLPDSSGNTIYF
TRBV5-1,TRBD1,once,TRBJ2-3,TGCGCCAGCAGCCCGGGACAGGGGGCGGATACGCAGTATTTT,CASSPGQGADTQYF
TRBV6-5,TRBD1,-,TRBJ1-2,TGTGCCAGCACCAGCGAGGGACAGATTAACTATGGCTACACCTTC,CASTSEGQINYGYTF
TRBV6-1,TRBD1,-,TRBJ1-5,TGTGCCAGCAGTGCCCCGACAGGGGGCCATAGCAATCAGCCCCAGCATTTT,CASSAPTGGHSNQPQHF
TRBV27,-,-,TRBJ2-3,TGTGCCAGCAGTCCGGTGAGCACAGATACGCAGTATTTT,CASSPVSTDTQYF
TRBV19,-,once,TRBJ1-1,TGTGCCAGTAGTATCGGCGAGGGGACACTGACTGAAGCTTTCTTT,CASSIGEGTLTEAFF
TRBV7-9,-,few,TRBJ2-3,TGTGCCAGCAGCTTATCCGGGGGGCCCGTCGTTTCAGATACGCAGTATTTT,CASSLSGGPVVSDTQYF
TRBV24-1,TRBD2,-,TRBJ2-5,TGTGCCACCGAGTCGAGCGGGATCGAGACCCAGTACTTC,CATESSGIETQYF
TRBV6-6,-,-,TRBJ1-6,TGTGCCAGCAGTTATGTCCAGGCTCAGGCGTATTCACCCCTCCACTTT,CASSYVQAQAYSPLHF
TRBV2,-,-,TRBJ1-5,TGTGCCAGCATGCGGGACCGACAGCCCCAGCATTTT,CASMRDRQPQHF
TRBV2,-,-,TRBJ1-2,TGTGCCAGCAGTGAACCCCAGAGGGGGGGGAGAGGCTACACCTTC,CASSEPQRGGRGYTF
TRBV6-5,-,-,TRBJ1-1,TGTGCCAGCAACCCGGACAGTTGGGTCACTGAAGCTTTCTTT,CASNPDSWVTEAFF